This T cell receptor (beta chain) originates from a study of identical twins. Study-wide points: Memory repertoires lacked the insertion deficit that abundant cord blood beta clonotypes showed. Those out-of-frame alpha sequences shared by twins showed an excess of low generation probability. Findings came from cross-sectional statistics, without long-term follow-up of donors.

One entry per CDR3 protein, called by TCRdb with MiXCR from the 5' RACE reads. The table has roughly 1.6 million distinct CDR3 sequences, under 35% seen once; the top ten hold roughly 0.3%. Concerning this clonotype itself: Its specificity is not known.

The germline V and J ends were trimmed by 1 base and 3 bases, with 12 bases remaining between them. This CDR3 comprises 15 residues. CDR1 is SEHNR, CDR2 FQNEAQ, per germline (reference sequence). The receptor's source is a newborn girl in good health. The sequenced sample consisted of cord blood. The chain recombines TRBV7-9 with TRBJ1-1; possible D gene TRBD1, 6 bases. CDR3 nucleotide sequence: TGTGCCAGCAGCTTAGAGAGGGGGATGTACACTGAAGCTTTCTTT. Its protein is CASSLERGMYTEAFF.